The TCR beta chain described here comes from a study of beta chain features in type 1 diabetes. General observations from the study: When VDJ junctions were examined, type 1 diabetes patients showed fewer insertions and more deletions.

With respect to this clone: What it recognizes is unknown.

The CDR3 runs to 13 residues. CDR1 SGHTA and CDR2 FQGTGA come from the germline V gene. The V gene lost 5 bases and the J gene lost 2 bases, with 10 bases spanning the gap. The entirety of the isolated RNA underwent reverse transcription, so expressed TCRB transcripts were sequenced. Profiled with immunoSEQ multiplex PCR; TCRdb holds only in-frame clones, not every one. The sample has over 500,000 clones, less than 20% seen once; the top ten hold around 0.1%. The sample taken for sequencing was naive CD4+ T cells from blood. V is TRBV7-3 and J is TRBJ2-7; D is uncertain. The receptor was derived from a man aged 18 to 35 in good health. CDR3 nucleotides: TGTGCCAGCAGCAAACGGACCACCTACGAGCAGTACTTC. This sequence encodes CASSKRTTYEQYF.